Below, 11 T cell receptor beta chains from the same sample are listed, as sequenced in a study of blood T cell repertoires in COVID-19. TCRdb's copy holds only in-frame clones and misses some; the assay was immunoSEQ multiplex PCR. The sample carries 30,000 to 45,000 clones, approximately 81% recorded once. Sequencing used peripheral blood. The receptors originated from a man in his sixties in a cohort sampled during active COVID-19.

The V gene is TRBV30, the J gene TRBJ2-2; the D gene is possibly TRBD1 (6 bases). Germline assignment: CDR1 GTSNPN and CDR2 SVGIG (reference sequence). Trimming shortened V by 0 bases and J by 3 bases, and 26 bases separated the two germline ends. The CDR3 length is 20 residues. The DNA of the CDR3 is TGTGCCTGGAGTGTATACAACCCAACGGGACACCAGATTCACACCGGGGAGCTGTTTTTT. It translates to CAWSVYNPTGHQIHTGELFF. Looking up the rest from reference TRBV30 and TRBJ2-2 gives the full variable domain: SQTIHQWPATLVQPVGSPLSLECTVEGTSNPNLYWYRQAAGRGLQLLFYSVGIGQISSEVPQNLSASRPQDRQFILSSKKLLLSDSGFYLCAWSVYNPTGHQIHTGELFFGEGSRLTVL.

V usage is TRBV5-1 and J usage is TRBJ2-3, with D perhaps matching TRBD2 (6 bases). The CDR3 runs 12 residues. In germline, CDR1 is SGHRS, CDR2 YFSETQ. Trimming took off 2 bases at V and 5 bases at J, with 6 bases between the two ends. The CDR3 coding sequence is TGCGCCAGCAGCTTCGGGGGAGATACGCAGTATTTT. Translation: CASSFGGDTQYF.

V usage is TRBV25-1 and J usage is TRBJ2-2, with TRBD1 identical over 8 bases. Germline V gene data show CDR1 as MGHDK and CDR2 as SYGVNS. Losses at the gene ends were 3 bases for V and 7 bases for J; bases not matched to a gene: 7. The CDR3 sequence is 15 residues long. The CDR3 spells CASSDRGQGNGELFF. The CDR3 DNA is TGTGCCAGCAGTGATAGAGGACAGGGTAACGGGGAGCTGTTTTTT. The full variable domain, completed using reference TRBV25-1 and TRBJ2-2, is EADIYQTPRYLVIGTGKKITLECSQTMGHDKMYWYQQDPGMELHLIHYSYGVNSTEKGDLSSESTVSRIRTEHFPLTLESARPSHTSQYLCASSDRGQGNGELFFGEGSRLTVL.

V gene TRBV27 combines with J gene TRBJ1-2; maybe TRBD1 (6 bases). Germline V gene lookup returns CDR1 MNHEY and CDR2 SMNVEV (reference sequence). This CDR3 is 13 amino acids long. V shed 3 bases and J shed 6 bases, with 11 bases lying between them. The CDR3 is CASSFRQGHGYTF. The CDR3 DNA is TGTGCCAGCAGTTTCCGGCAGGGGCATGGCTACACCTTC.

V is TRBV4-3 and J is TRBJ2-5; 13 bases match TRBD2. Germline trimming cut 1 base from V and 5 bases from J; bases unmatched to any gene: 16. From germline, CDR1 is LGHNA and CDR2 YSLEER. The CDR3 extends over 20 amino acids. In DNA, the CDR3 is TGCGCCAGCAGCCAAGGTTCAACACTAGCGGGGGGGCCTCGAGTGGAGACCCAGTACTTC. It specifies CASSQGSTLAGGPRVETQYF.

The J gene is TRBJ1-2, the V gene TRBV2; D may be TRBD1 (5 bases). The CDR3 is 15 amino acids. The V end lost 8 bases, the J end lost 4 bases, and 20 bases lay between the germline ends. Germline CDR1 is SNHLY and CDR2 is FYNNEI. CDR3: CASRSNPGGGYGYTF. DNA for the CDR3: TGTGCCAGCCGATCGAATCCGGGGGGAGGCTATGGCTACACCTTC.

This clone appeared a few times. V is TRBV10-1 and J is TRBJ1-1; unclear D gene. CDR1 and CDR2 (germline): WNHNN, SYGVQD (reference sequence). The V end lost 8 bases, the J end lost 1 base, and 8 bases lay between the germline ends. The CDR3 spans 12 residues. The CDR3 loop is CASAGSNTEAFF. The CDR3, as DNA: TGCGCCAGCGCAGGTTCGAACACTGAAGCTTTCTTT.

The chain carries TRBV4-3 and TRBJ1-2; TRBD1 aligns across 7 bases. The junction had 19 bases not matched to a gene; V was cut back by 4 bases and J by 5 bases. This CDR3 spans 18 amino acids. CDR1 and CDR2 (germline): LGHNA, YSLEER. The CDR3 is CASSPQGAHLGTEYGYTF. The CDR3 DNA follows: TGCGCCAGCAGCCCCCAAGGGGCCCACCTTGGGACAGAGTATGGCTACACCTTC.

This clone was seen repeatedly, ten times or more. J is TRBJ1-2 and V is TRBV25-1; D not certain. Looked up from germline, CDR1 is MGHDK and CDR2 is SYGVNS. The length of the CDR3 is 14 residues. Deletions cut 0 bases from V and 4 bases from J, with 9 bases between. The CDR3 loop reads CASSEYPRRYGYTF. The CDR3 DNA reads as TGTGCCAGCAGTGAATACCCCAGGCGCTATGGCTACACCTTC.

The J gene is TRBJ2-1, the V gene TRBV4-1; 9 nucleotides align to TRBD1. V shed 0 bases, J shed 9 bases, and the junction held 9 bases outside the gene matches. CDR1 and CDR2 (germline): MGHRA, YSYEKL. The CDR3 is made up of 16 amino acids. Here the CDR3 reads CASSQEGGTGWAEQFF. In DNA, the CDR3 is TGCGCCAGCAGCCAAGAAGGCGGGACAGGGTGGGCTGAGCAGTTCTTC.

The chain's CDR3 is CASSLGKLSTDTQYF. The CDR3 nucleotides are TGTGCCAGCAGTTTGGGCAAGCTTAGCACAGATACGCAGTATTTT. The gene calls are TRBV27 and TRBJ2-3, with D unclear. Trimming stripped 3 bases from V and 0 bases from J, with 10 bases between. The CDR3 totals 15 residues. Germline assignment: CDR1 MNHEY and CDR2 SMNVEV (reference sequence).